This is a list of T cell receptor beta chains from one sample in a study of blood T cell repertoires in COVID-19. This table comes from immunoSEQ multiplex PCR, and its TCRdb copy is limited to in-frame clones, with some not included. The sample has 120,000 to 150,000 clones; 84% are singletons. The sequenced material came from peripheral blood. The receptor source for this set is a human donor in a cohort sampled during active COVID-19. CDR3s include the opening cysteine and the closing phenylalanine or tryptophan. Each record gives: clone size, J gene, V gene, CDR3 length, D gene, CDR3 DNA, CDR3 protein. A D gene is named only where the DNA matches it firmly. Some rows mark clone size as missing; the rest say once, few, many or name a class of expanded clone.

>NA|TRBJ2-1|TRBV9|16|TRBD1
TGTGCCAGCAGTCCCCCCGACAGGGGGGTTGACAATGAGCAGTTCTTC
CASSPPDRGVDNEQFF
>NA|TRBJ2-5|TRBV30|15|TRBD2
TGTGCCTGGAGTGTAGCTAGCGGGAGTCTAGGGACCCAGTACTTC
CAWSVASGSLGTQYF
>NA|TRBJ2-2|TRBV14|14|NA
TGTGCCAGCAGCCAACGGGGATTAACCGGGGAGCTGTTTTTT
CASSQRGLTGELFF
>NA|TRBJ1-1|TRBV5-1|13|NA
TGCGCCAGCAGCTTGGACGGGGGCACTGAAGCTTTCTTT
CASSLDGGTEAFF
>NA|TRBJ1-6|TRBV7-9|16|NA
TGTGCCAGCAGCTTGCTGCGGGGCTCCTATAATTCACCCCTCCACTTT
CASSLLRGSYNSPLHF
>NA|TRBJ1-1|TRBV10-2|13|NA
TGCGCCAGCGGACGGGGAATGAACACTGAAGCTTTCTTT
CASGRGMNTEAFF
>NA|TRBJ1-2|TRBV5-1|15|TRBD1
TGCGCCAGCAGCTCTCCGGGACAGGGGGCTGGGGGCTACACCTTC
CASSSPGQGAGGYTF
>NA|TRBJ1-2|TRBV28|15|TRBD1
TGTGCCAGCAGTTTAAGTGGGGACAGTCCCTATGGCTACACCTTC
CASSLSGDSPYGYTF
>NA|TRBJ1-3|TRBV18|14|NA
TGTGCCAGCTCACCATCCGCGGAAGTGAACACCATATATTTT
CASSPSAEVNTIYF
>NA|TRBJ1-1|TRBV27|15|TRBD1
TGTGCCAGCAGTCCACACCACGGACAGGCGGGTGAAGCTTTCTTT
CASSPHHGQAGEAFF
>few|TRBJ1-6|TRBV3-1/TRBV3-2|17|NA
TGTGCCAGCAGCCAAGATATTATCTTCCGGGGGAATTCACCCCTCCACTTT
CASSQDIIFRGNSPLHF